The rows below give T cell receptor beta chains drawn from one sample of a study of cytomegalovirus exposure and HLA in healthy donors. Clones were sequenced by immunoSEQ multiplex PCR, and TCRdb holds only the in-frame ones, with some missing. This table has about 190,000 clones, roughly 80% appearing once. Sequenced sample: PBMCs. The receptor source for this set is a woman aged 18-35 years in good health and CMV-seronegative. Both conserved end residues are part of each CDR3. The order of the fields is V gene, clone size, D gene, J gene, CDR3 DNA, CDR3 protein. D genes are given only for firm matches. Clone size is stated in some rows and not others, as once, few, many or a class when expanded.

V: TRBV29-1; size: NA; D: TRBD1; J: TRBJ1-3; DNA: TGCAGCGTTGTTACAGGGGGCTTCTCTGGAAACACCATATATTTT; CDR3: CSVVTGGFSGNTIYF
V: TRBV27; size: few; D: TRBD1; J: TRBJ1-3; DNA: TGTGCCAGCAGTTCACGATGGGACAGGGATCGTGGAAACACCATATATTTT; CDR3: CASSSRWDRDRGNTIYF
V: TRBV19; size: NA; D: NA; J: TRBJ1-6; DNA: TGTGCCAGTAGTGGGCCACCGAGTAATTCACCCCTCCACTTT; CDR3: CASSGPPSNSPLHF
V: TRBV5-4; size: NA; D: TRBD2; J: TRBJ2-3; DNA: TGTGCCAGCAGCCCACCGGGGGGAATCACAGATACGCAGTATTTT; CDR3: CASSPPGGITDTQYF
V: TRBV5-5; size: once; D: TRBD1; J: TRBJ2-7; DNA: TGTGCCAGCAGACTCGGACAGGGGAACTACGAGCAGTACTTC; CDR3: CASRLGQGNYEQYF
V: TRBV6-1; size: few; D: TRBD2; J: TRBJ2-4; DNA: TGTGCCAGCAGTGAAGAAGTAGCGGGAGGGCCAGACATTCAGTACTTC; CDR3: CASSEEVAGGPDIQYF
V: TRBV27; size: NA; D: NA; J: TRBJ1-2; DNA: TGTGCCAGCAGTTCCCCGTCGTCAGGGGCTAACTATGGCTACACCTTC; CDR3: CASSSPSSGANYGYTF
V: TRBV28; size: few; D: NA; J: TRBJ1-4; DNA: TGTGCCAGCAGTTTAGGGGGCAAATTCGGTGAAAAACTGTTTTTT; CDR3: CASSLGGKFGEKLFF
V: TRBV7-9; size: few; D: TRBD2; J: TRBJ2-3; DNA: TGTGCCAGCAGCCCCGGGAGGAGCGGGGTTACAGATACGCAGTATTTT; CDR3: CASSPGRSGVTDTQYF
V: TRBV9; size: NA; D: TRBD1; J: TRBJ2-5; DNA: TGTGCCAGCAGCGAATATCCCGAACAGGGGACCAGGTCCCAGTACTTC; CDR3: CASSEYPEQGTRSQYF
V: TRBV19; size: few; D: TRBD1; J: TRBJ2-7; DNA: TGTGCCAGTGGGACAGGCAGGAGCTCCTACGAGCAGTACTTC; CDR3: CASGTGRSSYEQYF
V: TRBV2; size: NA; D: NA; J: TRBJ2-7; DNA: TGTGCCAGCAGTGCAACTGGTACCTACGAGCAGTACTTC; CDR3: CASSATGTYEQYF
V: TRBV27; size: NA; D: NA; J: TRBJ1-2; DNA: TGTGCCAGCAGTTTAATTGGGGAGTTGGGCAGCTACACCTTC; CDR3: CASSLIGELGSYTF
V: TRBV15; size: NA; D: TRBD2; J: TRBJ2-7; DNA: TGTGCCACCAGCAGACTAGCGGGGGGCACAAGCTCCTACGAGCAGTACTTC; CDR3: CATSRLAGGTSSYEQYF
V: TRBV27; size: NA; D: TRBD1; J: TRBJ1-2; DNA: TGTGCCAGCAGTAAAACAGGGGGCTCTAACTATGGCTACACCTTC; CDR3: CASSKTGGSNYGYTF
V: TRBV29-1; size: NA; D: NA; J: TRBJ2-4; DNA: TGCAGCGTTGAAGAGGGAGGCAAAAACATTCAGTACTTC; CDR3: CSVEEGGKNIQYF
V: TRBV27; size: NA; D: NA; J: TRBJ1-5; DNA: TGTGCCAGCAGTCTATCAAGCGGTTATAATCAGCCCCAGCATTTT; CDR3: CASSLSSGYNQPQHF
V: TRBV5-1; size: NA; D: TRBD1; J: TRBJ1-2; DNA: TGCGCCAGCAGCTCTGACAGGGGTGGCTACACCTTC; CDR3: CASSSDRGGYTF
V: TRBV7-2; size: once; D: NA; J: TRBJ2-1; DNA: TGTGCCAGCGGAAGGGGAAGCTACTACAATGAGCAGTTCTTC; CDR3: CASGRGSYYNEQFF
V: TRBV7-3; size: NA; D: TRBD1; J: TRBJ2-3; DNA: TGTGCCAGCAGCTCGACCAGGGGGCACACAGATACGCAGTATTTT; CDR3: CASSSTRGHTDTQYF
V: TRBV28; size: NA; D: TRBD2; J: TRBJ2-1; DNA: TGTGCCAGCAGTTTTCCTAGCGGGAGTAAAAATGAGCAGTTCTTC; CDR3: CASSFPSGSKNEQFF
V: TRBV30; size: NA; D: NA; J: TRBJ2-2; DNA: TGTGCCTGGAGTAGGACAGCGAACACCGGGGAGCTGTTTTTT; CDR3: CAWSRTANTGELFF
V: TRBV2; size: NA; D: NA; J: TRBJ1-5; DNA: TGTGCCAGCAGGGACAATGGCAATCAGCCCCAGCATTTT; CDR3: CASRDNGNQPQHF
V: TRBV28; size: NA; D: TRBD2; J: TRBJ2-3; DNA: TGTGCCAGCAGTGGCCTGAGCGGGAGGGTGGGCACAGATACGCAGTATTTT; CDR3: CASSGLSGRVGTDTQYF
V: TRBV28; size: NA; D: NA; J: TRBJ1-2; DNA: TGTGCCAGCAGTCTCCCGGGACACTCATATGGCTACACCTTC; CDR3: CASSLPGHSYGYTF
V: TRBV29-1; size: NA; D: TRBD1; J: TRBJ2-3; DNA: TGCAGCGTTGATAATCCGGACAGGGGAGATACGCAGTATTTT; CDR3: CSVDNPDRGDTQYF
V: TRBV7-8; size: NA; D: NA; J: TRBJ2-1; DNA: TGTGCCAGCAGCTCAAGTGACAGATCCCGCTTCAATGAGCAGTTCTTC; CDR3: CASSSSDRSRFNEQFF
V: TRBV14; size: NA; D: TRBD2; J: TRBJ2-1; DNA: TGTGCCAGCAGCCAAGATAGCGGGAGCTCCTACAATGAGCAGTTCTTC; CDR3: CASSQDSGSSYNEQFF
V: TRBV29-1; size: NA; D: NA; J: TRBJ2-4; DNA: TGCACCCTCCCTAGGGCCAAAAACATTCAGTACTTC; CDR3: CTLPRAKNIQYF
V: TRBV5-1; size: few; D: NA; J: TRBJ1-1; DNA: TGCGCCAGCAGCTCGGGGGAAGGGGAAAACACTGAAGCTTTCTTT; CDR3: CASSSGEGENTEAFF
V: TRBV6-5; size: NA; D: TRBD1; J: TRBJ1-2; DNA: TGTGCCAGCAGGGAAGGGGGCGACTATGGCTACACCTTC; CDR3: CASREGGDYGYTF
V: TRBV7-9; size: NA; D: TRBD2; J: TRBJ2-5; DNA: TGTTCCAGCAGCTTGGTTGTAGCGGGGGAGACCCAGTACTTC; CDR3: CSSSLVVAGETQYF
V: TRBV11-2; size: NA; D: NA; J: TRBJ2-3; DNA: TGTGCCAGCAGCTTAATACAGGGTGGTACGCAGTATTTT; CDR3: CASSLIQGGTQYF
V: TRBV28; size: NA; D: TRBD2; J: TRBJ2-7; DNA: TGTGCCAGCAGTACTAGCGGGAGGGCTCGGGGCTACGAGCAGTACTTC; CDR3: CASSTSGRARGYEQYF
V: TRBV19; size: NA; D: TRBD1; J: TRBJ2-7; DNA: TGTGCCAGTAGTATAGCGGGACAGCCTCTCTCCTACGAGCAGTACTTC; CDR3: CASSIAGQPLSYEQYF
V: TRBV2; size: NA; D: NA; J: TRBJ2-3; DNA: TGTGTCAGCCCGCGGAATGAAGGCAGGGAAAGGACAGATACGCAGTATTTT; CDR3: CVSPRNEGRERTDTQYF
V: TRBV7-9; size: NA; D: NA; J: TRBJ2-1; DNA: TGTGCCAGCAGCACCGACTATGTAGGGGGGGCCGATGAGCAGTTCTTC; CDR3: CASSTDYVGGADEQFF